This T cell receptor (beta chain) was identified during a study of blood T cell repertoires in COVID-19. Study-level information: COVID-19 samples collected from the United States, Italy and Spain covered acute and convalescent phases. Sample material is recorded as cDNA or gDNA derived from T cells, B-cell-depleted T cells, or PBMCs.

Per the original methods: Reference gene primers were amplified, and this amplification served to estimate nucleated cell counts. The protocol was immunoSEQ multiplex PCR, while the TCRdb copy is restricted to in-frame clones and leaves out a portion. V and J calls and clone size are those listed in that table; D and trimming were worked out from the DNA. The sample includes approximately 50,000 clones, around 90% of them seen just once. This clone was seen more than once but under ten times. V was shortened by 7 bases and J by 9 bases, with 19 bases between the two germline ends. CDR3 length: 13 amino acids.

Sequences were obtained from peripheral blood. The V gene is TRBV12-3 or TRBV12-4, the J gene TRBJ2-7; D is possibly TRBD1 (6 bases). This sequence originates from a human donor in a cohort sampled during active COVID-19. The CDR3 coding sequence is TGTGCCAGCACCGGAGGACAGTGGCAGGTGCAGTACTTC. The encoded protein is CASTGGQWQVQYF.